The sequence of this T cell receptor beta chain was determined in a study of blood T cell repertoires in COVID-19. Study information: Nucleic acid was either cDNA or gDNA, and it came from T cells, B-cell-depleted T cells, or PBMCs.

Trimming took 5 bases from V and 3 from J; bases not matched to a gene: 4. This CDR3 has 15 residues. Germline CDR1 and CDR2: SGHVS and FQNEAQ. Original methodology: Amplification with reference gene primers provided the estimates of nucleated cell counts. The method was immunoSEQ multiplex PCR; TCRdb's version includes in-frame clones alone and lacks a portion of them. Clone size and the V and J calls come from that table; the DNA yielded D and trimming. The sample lists approximately 60,000 clones; about four fifths were seen once. The chain carries TRBV7-8 and TRBJ1-2, with 12 positions matching TRBD1. The material sequenced was peripheral blood. The TCR originated in a woman of 80 years or more with acute or convalescent COVID-19. The CDR3 here is CASSRGQGAYYGYTF. DNA for the CDR3: TGTGCCAGCAGCCGGGGACAGGGGGCGTACTATGGCTACACCTTC. Full variable domain (remainder filled in from reference TRBV7-8 and TRBJ1-2): GAGVSQSPRYKVAKRGQDVALRCDPISGHVSLFWYQQALGQGPEFLTYFQNEAQLDKSGLPSDRFFAERPEGSVSTLKIQRTQQEDSAVYLCASSRGQGAYYGYTFGSGTRLTVV.